A selection of T cell receptor beta chains follows, all from one sample in a study of T-cell reconstitution after alpha-beta-depleted transplantation in children. MiXCR was run by TCRdb on the PCR reads, yielding one entry per CDR3 protein. The repertoire consists of about 870,000 distinct CDR3 sequences, with around 15% occurring once and the leading ten covering 5%. Sequences were derived from PBMCs, mostly from graft donor cells, sampled 360 days after TCRalphabeta/CD19-depleted stem cell transplant. The source is a male patient under 18 who had a stem cell transplant for acute lymphoblastic leukemia, so the T cells may come from the graft donor. CDR3s leave out the opening cysteine and the closing phenylalanine or tryptophan.

j_call v_call cdr3_aa
TRBJ2-2 TRBV7-2 ASSLTGTVNTGELF
TRBJ1-1 TRBV27 ASSSMFLLLGGTEAF
TRBJ1-5 TRBV29-1 SAGTGGQPQH
TRBJ2-2 TRBV14 ASSRDRVGTGELF
TRBJ2-3 TRBV7-3 ASSFQAALPTDTQY
TRBJ2-2 TRBV7-3 ASSLRPGGGTGELF
TRBJ2-7 TRBV19 ASSILVAQY
TRBJ2-5 TRBV27 ASSLSSSGAVGTQY
TRBJ2-1 TRBV24-1 ATSDTSLAPTEGEQF
TRBJ1-4 TRBV27 ASSLSWGVGEKLF
TRBJ1-4 TRBV6-2/TRBV6-3 ASSLANEKLF